These T cell receptor beta chains were read from a single sample in a study of shared clonotypes between healthy human individuals. Generated by immunoSEQ multiplex PCR, the TCRdb table keeps only in-frame clones and is missing some. Of roughly 2.2 million clones detected, 85% to 95% appear once; the ten largest clones hold 0.39%. The sample was naive CD4+ T cells from PBMCs. The receptors here all came from a man in his late teens or twenties in good health. Some clones in this sample may be carry-over from other donors' samples. CDR3s include the opening cysteine and the closing phenylalanine or tryptophan. Each record gives: D gene, clone size, J gene, V gene, CDR3 protein, CDR3 DNA. The D gene is left open where the match is weak. Clone size is given for some rows only: seen once, a few or many times, or a class if the clone is expanded.

TRBD1,NA,TRBJ2-4,TRBV28,CASSLATGEWYF,TGTGCCAGCAGTTTAGCGACAGGGGAGTGGTACTTC
TRBD1,NA,TRBJ2-6,TRBV28,CASSARGLSSGANVLTF,TGTGCCAGCAGTGCAAGGGGGCTCAGCTCTGGGGCCAACGTCCTGACTTTC
TRBD2,once,TRBJ2-2,TRBV2,CASRGLAGNTGELFF,TGTGCCAGCAGGGGACTAGCGGGGAACACCGGGGAGCTGTTTTTT
TRBD1,NA,TRBJ2-7,TRBV10-2,CASSRQGLYEQYF,TGCGCCAGCTCACGACAGGGATTGTACGAGCAGTACTTC
NA,NA,TRBJ2-1,TRBV2,CASSGVRGYEQFF,TGTGCCAGCAGTGGCGTCAGGGGTTATGAGCAGTTCTTC
TRBD2,NA,TRBJ2-1,TRBV5-1,CASSNPYRLAEYNEQFF,TGCGCCAGCAGCAACCCCTACCGACTAGCGGAGTACAATGAGCAGTTCTTC
TRBD1,NA,TRBJ1-2,TRBV7-2,CASSTRTGFYGYTF,TGTGCCAGCAGCACCCGGACAGGATTCTATGGCTACACCTTC
NA,NA,TRBJ1-4,TRBV4-3,CASSQDMGEKLFF,TGCGCCAGCAGCCAAGATATGGGGGAAAAACTGTTTTTT
NA,once,TRBJ1-1,TRBV28,CASSLTAGMNTEAFF,TGTGCCAGCAGTTTAACGGCAGGTATGAACACTGAAGCTTTCTTT
NA,NA,TRBJ2-7,TRBV10-3,CAISELAGDYEQYF,TGTGCCATCAGTGAGTTGGCAGGGGACTACGAGCAGTACTTC
TRBD1,NA,TRBJ2-1,TRBV18,CASSPLGQGIREQFF,TGTGCCAGCTCACCGCTGGGACAGGGAATTCGTGAGCAGTTCTTC
NA,NA,TRBJ1-2,TRBV30,CACWRGLYGYTF,TGTGCCTGTTGGAGAGGGCTCTATGGCTACACCTTC
NA,NA,TRBJ1-4,TRBV30,CAWSVGVSLQRETNEKLFF,TGTGCCTGGAGTGTGGGGGTCAGCCTTCAACGAGAAACTAATGAAAAACTGTTTTTT